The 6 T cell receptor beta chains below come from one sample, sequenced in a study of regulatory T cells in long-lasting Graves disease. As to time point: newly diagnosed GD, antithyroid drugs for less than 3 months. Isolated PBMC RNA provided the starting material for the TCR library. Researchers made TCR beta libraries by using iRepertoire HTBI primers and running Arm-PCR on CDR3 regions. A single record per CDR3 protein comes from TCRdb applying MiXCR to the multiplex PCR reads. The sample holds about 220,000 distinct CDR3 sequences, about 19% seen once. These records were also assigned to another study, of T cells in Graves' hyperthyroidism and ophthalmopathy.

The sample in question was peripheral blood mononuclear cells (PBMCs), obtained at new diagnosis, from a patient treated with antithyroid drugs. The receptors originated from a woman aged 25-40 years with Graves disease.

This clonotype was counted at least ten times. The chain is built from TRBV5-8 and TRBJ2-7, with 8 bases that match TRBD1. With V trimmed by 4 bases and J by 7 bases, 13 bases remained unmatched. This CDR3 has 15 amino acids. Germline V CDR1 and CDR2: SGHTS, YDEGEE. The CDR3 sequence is CASSLQGQGAREQYF. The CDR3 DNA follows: TGTGCCAGCAGCCTGCAGGGGCAGGGGGCTCGGGAGCAGTACTTC. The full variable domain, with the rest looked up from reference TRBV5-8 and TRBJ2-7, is EAGVTQSPTHLIKTRGQQATLRCSPISGHTSVYWYQQALGLGLQFLLWYDEGEERNRGNFPPRFSGRQFPNYSSELNVNALELEDSALYLCASSLQGQGAREQYFGPGTRLTVT.

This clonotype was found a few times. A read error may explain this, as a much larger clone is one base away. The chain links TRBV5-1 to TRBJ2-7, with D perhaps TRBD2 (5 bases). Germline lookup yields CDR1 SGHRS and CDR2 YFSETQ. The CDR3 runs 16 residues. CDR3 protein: CASSLVSGPYSYKQYF. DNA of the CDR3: TGCGCCAGCAGCTTGGTCAGCGGCCCCTACTCCTACAAGCAGTACTTC.

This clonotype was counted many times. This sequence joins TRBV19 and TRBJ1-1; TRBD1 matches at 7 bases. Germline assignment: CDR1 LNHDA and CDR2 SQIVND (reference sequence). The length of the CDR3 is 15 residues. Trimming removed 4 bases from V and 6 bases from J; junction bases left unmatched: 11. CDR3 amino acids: CASSTNGDSLSEAFF. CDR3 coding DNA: TGTGCCAGTAGTACAAACGGGGACAGCCTCTCTGAAGCTTTCTTT.

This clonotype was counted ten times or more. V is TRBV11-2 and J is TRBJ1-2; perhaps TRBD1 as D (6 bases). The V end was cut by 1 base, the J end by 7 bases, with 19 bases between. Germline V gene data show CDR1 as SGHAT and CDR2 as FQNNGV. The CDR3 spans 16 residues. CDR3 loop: CASSLGTLLTGSGYTF. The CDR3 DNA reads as TGTGCCAGCAGCTTAGGGACCCTGCTTACAGGGTCTGGCTACACCTTC.

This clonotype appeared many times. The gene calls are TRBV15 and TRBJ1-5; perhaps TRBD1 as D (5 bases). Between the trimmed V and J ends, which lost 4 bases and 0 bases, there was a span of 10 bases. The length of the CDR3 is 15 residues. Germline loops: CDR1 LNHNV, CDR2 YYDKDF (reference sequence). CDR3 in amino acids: CATSTWGDSNQPQHF. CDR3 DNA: TGTGCCACCAGCACTTGGGGGGATAGCAATCAGCCCCAGCATTTT.

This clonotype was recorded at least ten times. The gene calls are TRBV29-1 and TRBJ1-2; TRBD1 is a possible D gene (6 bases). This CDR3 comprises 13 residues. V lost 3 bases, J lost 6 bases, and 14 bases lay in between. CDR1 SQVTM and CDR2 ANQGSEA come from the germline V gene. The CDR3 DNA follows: TGCAGCGTTGATACAGGGAGCGTCGATGGCTACACCTTC. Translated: CSVDTGSVDGYTF.